The rows below give T cell receptor beta chains drawn from one sample of a study of PD-1 blockade in classical Hodgkin lymphoma. Only in-frame clones appear in the TCRdb table, and some are missing; sequencing was by immunoSEQ multiplex PCR. The sample records about 12,000 clones, approximately 79% being singletons. Sequencing was performed on CD4+ T cells from blood, taken at baseline. The receptors shown here come from a human donor with classical Hodgkin lymphoma. Both conserved end residues are part of each CDR3. A D gene is named only where the DNA matches it firmly. Some rows have no size entry. The others give once, few or many, or a class for an expanded clone.

size,D,J,V,CDR3,DNA
NA,NA,TRBJ1-1,TRBV14,CASSQAGFEAFF,TGTGCCAGCAGCCAAGCAGGGTTTGAAGCTTTCTTT
NA,NA,TRBJ2-2,TRBV5-5,CASSQGDWDTGELFF,TGCGCCAGCAGCCAAGGGGACTGGGACACCGGGGAGCTGTTTTTT
once,NA,TRBJ2-1,TRBV27,CASSSSYTGSEQFF,TGTGCCAGCAGTTCCTCCTATACAGGGAGTGAGCAGTTCTTC
few,NA,TRBJ1-2,TRBV21-1,CASSPAPQGRSYTF,TGTGCCTCCTCCCCGGCTCCACAGGGTCGGAGCTACACCTTC
NA,NA,TRBJ2-5,TRBV6-4,CASSRDQGETQYF,TGTGCCAGCAGCCGGGATCAAGGGGAGACCCAGTACTTC
NA,TRBD1,TRBJ1-1,TRBV6-5,CASSSGTGRTEAFF,TGTGCCAGCAGTTCGGGGACAGGGAGGACTGAAGCTTTCTTT
NA,TRBD2,TRBJ2-3,TRBV5-8,CASSTGTSGGSQDTQYF,TGTGCCAGCAGCACGGGGACTAGCGGGGGGTCCCAGGATACGCAGTATTTT
NA,NA,TRBJ1-1,TRBV18,CASSQGGNTEAFF,TGTGCCAGCTCACAGGGCGGGAACACTGAAGCTTTCTTT
NA,NA,TRBJ2-3,TRBV6-5,CASSRRGPDTQYF,TGTGCCAGCAGTCGGCGGGGACCCGATACGCAGTATTTT
NA,NA,TRBJ2-7,TRBV21-1,CASSNGLGGCYEQYF,TGTGCCAGCAGCAACGGTTTGGGGGGGTGCTACGAGCAGTACTTC
NA,NA,TRBJ2-3,TRBV6-4,CASSVNYGDTQYF,TGTGCCAGCAGTGTCAACTATGGGGATACGCAGTATTTT
NA,TRBD2,TRBJ2-1,TRBV2,CASITRTSGRFPPYNEQFF,TGTGCCAGCATCACAAGGACTAGCGGGAGGTTCCCTCCCTACAATGAGCAGTTCTTC
NA,NA,TRBJ2-1,TRBV7-9,CASRASGVYNEQFF,TGTGCCAGCAGAGCCAGTGGGGTCTACAATGAGCAGTTCTTC
NA,NA,TRBJ2-3,TRBV6-5,CASSAGSTQYF,TGTGCCAGCAGTGCAGGGAGTACGCAGTATTTT
NA,NA,TRBJ1-6,TRBV6-5,CASSYLGSSYNSPLHF,TGTGCCAGCAGTTACTTAGGGAGCTCCTATAATTCACCCCTCCACTTT
few,TRBD1,TRBJ1-6,TRBV18,CASSLQGTGADSPLHF,TGTGCCAGCTCACTCCAAGGGACAGGGGCGGATTCACCCCTCCACTTT
few,TRBD1,TRBJ1-6,TRBV30,CAWSRDRDSPLHF,TGTGCCTGGAGTAGGGACAGGGACTCACCCCTCCACTTT
NA,TRBD2,TRBJ2-1,TRBV7-8,CASSRTSGVTQFF,TGTGCCAGCAGTCGTACTAGCGGGGTGACGCAGTTCTTC
NA,NA,TRBJ1-5,TRBV21-1,CASSKEIWAKGFDNQPQHF,TGTGCCAGCAGCAAAGAGATCTGGGCCAAAGGTTTCGATAATCAGCCCCAGCATTTT
NA,NA,TRBJ2-5,TRBV18,CASSPPWGRETQYF,TGTGCCAGCTCACCACCGTGGGGGCGGGAGACCCAGTACTTC
medium-sized,TRBD1,TRBJ1-2,TRBV2,CATLIGTGAYGYTF,TGTGCCACCTTGATCGGGACAGGGGCCTATGGCTACACCTTC
NA,NA,TRBJ2-2,TRBV7-9,CATRGETNTGELFF,TGTGCCACTAGGGGGGAGACTAACACCGGGGAGCTGTTTTTT
once,NA,TRBJ1-1,TRBV7-7,CASSLAAGSKAFF,TGTGCTAGCAGCTTAGCGGCAGGGAGTAAAGCTTTCTTT
NA,NA,TRBJ2-7,TRBV12-2,CARPSWGAPYEQYF,TGTGCAAGGCCCTCTTGGGGGGCGCCCTACGAGCAGTACTTC
NA,NA,TRBJ1-3,TRBV7-9,CASSSTGMRGNTIYF,TGTGCCAGCAGCAGTACAGGGATGAGGGGAAACACCATATATTTT
NA,NA,TRBJ1-3,TRBV7-2,CASIHRESGNTIYF,TGTGCCAGCATCCACAGGGAATCTGGAAACACCATATATTTT
NA,TRBD2,TRBJ2-1,TRBV7-3,CASSATLAGGQDEQFF,TGTGCCAGCAGCGCGACTCTAGCGGGGGGGCAGGATGAGCAGTTCTTC
NA,NA,TRBJ2-1,TRBV10-1,CASSRDRGYNEQFF,TGCGCCAGCAGTCGTGACCGGGGCTACAATGAGCAGTTCTTC
NA,TRBD1,TRBJ1-3,TRBV9,CASSPRTGNSGNTIYF,TGTGCCAGCAGCCCCCGGACAGGGAATTCTGGAAACACCATATATTTT
NA,NA,TRBJ1-5,TRBV18,CASSETGSNQPQHF,TGTGCCAGCTCGGAAACAGGGAGCAATCAGCCCCAGCATTTT
NA,NA,TRBJ2-7,TRBV15,CATSREESSYEQYF,TGTGCCACCAGCAGAGAGGAAAGCTCCTACGAGCAGTACTTC
NA,TRBD2,TRBJ2-2,TRBV5-1,CASSLPLAVSNTGELFF,TGCGCCAGCAGCTTGCCTCTAGCGGTTTCGAACACCGGGGAGCTGTTTTTT
NA,NA,TRBJ2-3,TRBV7-9,CASSLAVNRATDTQYF,TGTGCCAGCAGCTTAGCGGTGAACAGGGCCACAGATACGCAGTATTTT
NA,NA,TRBJ2-4,TRBV7-8,CASSFGGPRTLAKNIQYF,TGTGCCAGCAGCTTCGGGGGCCCCCGGACATTAGCCAAAAACATTCAGTACTTC
NA,NA,TRBJ2-1,TRBV29-1,CSVEGGLVDEQFF,TGCAGCGTTGAAGGAGGCTTAGTTGATGAGCAGTTCTTC
NA,NA,TRBJ1-1,TRBV28,CASSPRTRNTEAFF,TGTGCCAGCAGTCCACGGACACGGAACACTGAAGCTTTCTTT
NA,TRBD2,TRBJ2-5,TRBV28,CASSSRLAGVRETQYF,TGTGCCAGCAGTTCGCGACTAGCGGGGGTGAGGGAGACCCAGTACTTC
few,NA,TRBJ2-1,TRBV11-2,CAGAYNEQFF,TGTGCAGGGGCTTACAATGAGCAGTTCTTC
NA,NA,TRBJ2-5,TRBV7-7,CALDRGTFETQYF,TGTGCCCTTGATCGAGGGACTTTTGAGACCCAGTACTTC
NA,NA,TRBJ2-7,TRBV7-6,CASSLAPYSEQYF,TGTGCCAGCAGCTTAGCCCCCTACTCCGAGCAGTACTTC
NA,TRBD1,TRBJ2-2,TRBV10-3,CAISDPQGSGELFF,TGTGCCATCAGCGACCCACAGGGGTCCGGGGAGCTGTTTTTT
NA,NA,TRBJ1-1,TRBV7-2,CASSLVGQNTEAFF,TGTGCCAGCAGCTTAGTAGGCCAGAACACTGAAGCTTTCTTT